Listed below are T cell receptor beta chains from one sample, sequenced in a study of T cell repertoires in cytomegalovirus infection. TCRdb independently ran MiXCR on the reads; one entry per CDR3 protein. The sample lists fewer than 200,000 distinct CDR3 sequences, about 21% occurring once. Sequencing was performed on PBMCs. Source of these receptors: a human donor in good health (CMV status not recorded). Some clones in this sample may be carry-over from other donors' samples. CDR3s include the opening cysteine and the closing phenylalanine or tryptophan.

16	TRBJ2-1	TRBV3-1	CASSQEGRGSYNEQFF
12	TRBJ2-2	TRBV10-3	CATAGGPGELFF
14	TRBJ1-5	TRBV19	CASSMGQRNQPQHF
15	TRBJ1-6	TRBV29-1	CSVGNQTGQGGPLHF
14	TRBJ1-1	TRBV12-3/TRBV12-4	CASSETNKYTEAFF
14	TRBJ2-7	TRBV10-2	CASRAGQGTYEQYF
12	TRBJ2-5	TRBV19	CASSIDGGTQYF
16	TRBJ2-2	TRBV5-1	CASSLVWRENTGELFF
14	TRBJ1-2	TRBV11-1	CASSIRQGLDGYTF
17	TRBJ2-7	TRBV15	CATSRGGRGLSSYEQYF
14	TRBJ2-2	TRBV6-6	CASTRQENTGELFF
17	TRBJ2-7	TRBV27	CASSLFTSGRHSYEQYF
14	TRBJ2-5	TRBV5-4	CASSPTSGRETQYF
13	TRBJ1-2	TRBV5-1	CASRYSGGYGYTF
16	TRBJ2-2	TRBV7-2	CASRWTGEVIGGELFF
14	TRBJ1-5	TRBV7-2	CASRPTGGTQPQHF
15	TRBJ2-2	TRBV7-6	CASSSLLVDTGELFF
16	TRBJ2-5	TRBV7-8	CASSPRLAGNQETQYF
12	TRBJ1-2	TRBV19	CASSPNNYGYTF
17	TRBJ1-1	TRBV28	CASSLGPKQGAWTEAFF
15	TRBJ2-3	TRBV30	CAWTTGTSVADTQYF
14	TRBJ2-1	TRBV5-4	CASSFGQGLNEQFF
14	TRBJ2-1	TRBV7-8	CASSSRDLYNEQFF
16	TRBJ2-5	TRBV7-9	CASRKPGGGSRETQYF
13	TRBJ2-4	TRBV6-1	CASSEGSWDIQYF
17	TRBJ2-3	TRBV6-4	CASSAGTTVEAADTQYF
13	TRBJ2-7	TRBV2	CASRWDGGAEQYF
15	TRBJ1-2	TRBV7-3	CASSPAPGTGAGYTF
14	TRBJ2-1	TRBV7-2	CASAPGGASNEQFF
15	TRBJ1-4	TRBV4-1	CASKNRGATNEKLFF
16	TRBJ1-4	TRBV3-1	CASSQSLKLRNEKLFF
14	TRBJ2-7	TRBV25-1	CASSGRTGAYEQYF
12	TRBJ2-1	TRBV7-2	CASSLSVYEQFF
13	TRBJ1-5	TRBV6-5	CASRQGAGQPQHF
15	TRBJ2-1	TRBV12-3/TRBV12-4	CASSPPGVLNNEQFF
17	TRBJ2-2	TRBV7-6	CASSLGPSGRQTGELFF
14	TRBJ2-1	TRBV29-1	CSAEGLAGVGEQFF
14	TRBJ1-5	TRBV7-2	CASSLGQGLQPQHF
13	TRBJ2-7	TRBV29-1	CSVVAGGSYEQYF
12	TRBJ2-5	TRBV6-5	CASMSAGETQYF
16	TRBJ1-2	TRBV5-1	CASSLDPGQWNYGYTF
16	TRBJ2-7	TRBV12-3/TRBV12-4	CASSLASGTGSYEQYF
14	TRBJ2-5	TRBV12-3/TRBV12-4	CASSFLAGSETQYF
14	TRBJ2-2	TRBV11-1	CASSFSGRGGELFF
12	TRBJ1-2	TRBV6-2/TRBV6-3	CAVQGAPDGYTF
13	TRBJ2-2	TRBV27	CASSPQGDGELFF
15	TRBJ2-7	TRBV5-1	CASSGGTSGRAEQYF
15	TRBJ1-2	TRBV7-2	CASGNRGDPNYGYTF
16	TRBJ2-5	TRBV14	CASSPGLAGFQETQYF
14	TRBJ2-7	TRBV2	CASKAGDSPYEQYF
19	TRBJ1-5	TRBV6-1	CANFLAPLYRQDSNQPQHF
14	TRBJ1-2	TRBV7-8	CASSLATGPQGYTF